Listed below are T cell receptor beta chains from one sample, sequenced in a study of beta chain features in type 1 diabetes. Sequenced by immunoSEQ multiplex PCR; TCRdb stores in-frame clones only, minus some. The table lists around 500,000 clones, about an eighth of them singletons. The sequenced sample consisted of naive CD4+ T cells from blood. These receptors all come from a woman under 30 in good health. The CDR3 runs from the conserved cysteine through the conserved F or W. D genes are given only for firm matches. Part of the rows lack a size; the others show once, few, many or a class for expanded clones.

j_gene | len | abundance | d_gene | v_gene | CDR3aa | CDR3nt
TRBJ2-3 | 14 | few | TRBD1 | TRBV29-1 | CSVEYQGGTDTQYF | TGCAGCGTTGAGTATCAGGGGGGCACAGATACGCAGTATTTT
TRBJ1-2 | 14 | once | TRBD1 | TRBV10-3 | CATGMEQGAGGYTF | TGTGCCACCGGAATGGAACAGGGGGCAGGGGGCTACACCTTC
TRBJ2-5 | 13 | . | . | TRBV10-3 | CATGTTADETQYF | TGTGCCACCGGGACCACGGCAGACGAGACCCAGTACTTC
TRBJ2-3 | 14 | many | . | TRBV7-2 | CASGADGNTDTQYF | TGTGCCAGCGGGGCAGATGGGAACACAGATACGCAGTATTTT
TRBJ1-5 | 12 | . | . | TRBV7-2 | CASREPGTPQHF | TGTGCCAGCAGGGAGCCAGGGACCCCCCAGCATTTT
TRBJ1-1 | 14 | few | TRBD1 | TRBV29-1 | CSVGGTGANTEAFF | TGCAGCGTTGGGGGGACAGGGGCGAACACTGAAGCTTTCTTT
TRBJ2-2 | 16 | few | . | TRBV5-1 | CASSLIFQDFTGELFF | TGCGCCAGCAGCTTGATATTTCAGGATTTCACCGGGGAGCTGTTTTTT
TRBJ2-7 | 16 | . | TRBD2 | TRBV11-3 | CASSRLGIAGVREQYF | TGTGCCAGCAGCCGCTTGGGAATAGCGGGAGTTCGCGAGCAGTACTTC
TRBJ2-1 | 12 | few | . | TRBV7-2 | CASSRYGTEQFF | TGTGCCAGCAGCCGATACGGGACTGAGCAGTTCTTC
TRBJ2-2 | 15 | . | TRBD2 | TRBV2 | CASGQTSGNTGELFF | TGTGCCAGCGGCCAGACTAGCGGGAACACCGGGGAGCTGTTTTTT
TRBJ1-6 | 15 | . | . | TRBV7-2 | CASSLTSGFASPLHF | TGTGCCAGCAGCTTAACTTCAGGGTTCGCTTCACCCCTCCACTTT
TRBJ2-3 | 18 | . | TRBD1 | TRBV19 | CASSMSRKQGLRTDTQYF | TGTGCCAGTAGTATGTCGAGGAAACAGGGGCTACGCACAGATACGCAGTATTTT
TRBJ2-1 | 12 | . | . | TRBV15 | CATSRGTKGGFF | TGTGCCACCAGCAGAGGGACTAAGGGGGGCTTCTTC
TRBJ1-1 | 13 | few | TRBD1 | TRBV11-2 | CASRDTGVTEAFF | TGTGCCAGCAGAGATACAGGGGTTACTGAAGCTTTCTTT
TRBJ2-1 | 17 | few | TRBD2 | TRBV5-1 | CASSSTSGLTSWNEQFF | TGCGCCAGCAGCTCCACTAGCGGACTAACTTCTTGGAATGAGCAGTTCTTC
TRBJ2-3 | 14 | . | . | TRBV10-3 | CAISGGQASDTQYF | TGTGCCATCAGTGGGGGCCAAGCATCTGATACGCAGTATTTT
TRBJ2-2 | 15 | few | . | TRBV15 | CATSARYLNTGELFF | TGTGCCACCAGCGCACGGTACCTTAACACCGGGGAGCTGTTTTTT
TRBJ1-2 | 13 | . | . | TRBV29-1 | CSVGGQMTYGYTF | TGCAGCGTCGGAGGACAGATGACTTATGGCTACACCTTC